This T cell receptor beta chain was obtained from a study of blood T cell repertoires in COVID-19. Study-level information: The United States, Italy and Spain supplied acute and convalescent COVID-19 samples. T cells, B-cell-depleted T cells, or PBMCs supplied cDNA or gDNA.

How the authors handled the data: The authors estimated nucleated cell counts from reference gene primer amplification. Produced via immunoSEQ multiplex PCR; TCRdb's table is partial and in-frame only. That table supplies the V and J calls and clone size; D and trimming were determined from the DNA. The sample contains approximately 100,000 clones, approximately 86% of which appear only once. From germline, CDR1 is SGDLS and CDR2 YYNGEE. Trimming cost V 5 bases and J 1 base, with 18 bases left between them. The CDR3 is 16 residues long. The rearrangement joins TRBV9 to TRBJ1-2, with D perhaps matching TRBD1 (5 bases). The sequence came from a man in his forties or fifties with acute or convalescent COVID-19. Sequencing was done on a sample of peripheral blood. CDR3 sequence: CASRPGAGTDNYGYTF. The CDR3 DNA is TGTGCCAGCAGACCTGGGGCGGGGACGGATAACTATGGCTACACCTTC.